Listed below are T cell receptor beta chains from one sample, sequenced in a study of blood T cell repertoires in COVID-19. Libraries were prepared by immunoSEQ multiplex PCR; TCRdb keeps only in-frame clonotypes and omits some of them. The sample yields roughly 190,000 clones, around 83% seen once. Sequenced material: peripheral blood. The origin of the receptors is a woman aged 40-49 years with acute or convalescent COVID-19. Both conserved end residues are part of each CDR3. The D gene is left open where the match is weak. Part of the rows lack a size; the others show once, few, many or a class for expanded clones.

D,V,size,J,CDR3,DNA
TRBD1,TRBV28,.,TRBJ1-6,CASSLRGLGDSPLHF,TGTGCCAGCAGTTTAAGGGGGCTAGGTGATTCACCCCTCCACTTT
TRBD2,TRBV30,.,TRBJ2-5,CAWSTGLAGVEETQYF,TGTGCCTGGAGTACCGGACTAGCGGGAGTGGAAGAGACCCAGTACTTC
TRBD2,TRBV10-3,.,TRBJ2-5,CAISGASGDQETQYF,TGTGCCATCAGCGGGGCTAGCGGGGATCAAGAGACCCAGTACTTC
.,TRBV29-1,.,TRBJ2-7,CSVGDRRRSYEQYF,TGCAGCGTTGGCGACAGGAGAAGATCCTACGAGCAGTACTTC
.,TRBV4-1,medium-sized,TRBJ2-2,CASSHSRDFQTGELFF,TGCGCCAGCAGCCATTCTCGGGACTTTCAAACCGGGGAGCTGTTTTTT
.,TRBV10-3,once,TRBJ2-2,CATTALNTGELFF,TGTGCCACAACAGCTCTGAACACCGGGGAGCTGTTTTTT
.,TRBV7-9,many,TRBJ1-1,CASSLAAGETEAFF,TGTGCCAGCAGCTTAGCGGCAGGCGAAACTGAAGCTTTCTTT
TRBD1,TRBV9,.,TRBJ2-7,CASSSGTGGYEQYF,TGTGCCAGCAGCTCCGGGACAGGTGGCTACGAGCAGTACTTC
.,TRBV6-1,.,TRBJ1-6,CASSETGRGRPYNSPLHF,TGTGCCAGCAGTGAAACTGGGCGGGGGCGTCCCTATAATTCACCCCTCCACTTT
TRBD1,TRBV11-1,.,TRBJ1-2,CASSLGTGDYGYTF,TGTGCCAGCAGCCTCGGGACAGGGGACTATGGCTACACCTTC
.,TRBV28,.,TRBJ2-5,CASSLQGKKETQYF,TGTGCCAGCAGTTTACAGGGGAAAAAAGAGACCCAGTACTTC
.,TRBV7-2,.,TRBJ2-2,CASSRQQGTGELFF,TGTGCCAGCAGCCGTCAGCAGGGCACCGGGGAGCTGTTTTTT
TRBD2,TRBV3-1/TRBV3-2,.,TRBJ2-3,CASSLGLAGGSGTQYF,TGTGCCAGCAGCCTGGGACTAGCGGGTGGTTCAGGTACGCAGTATTTT
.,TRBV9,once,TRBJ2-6,CASSVTTNSGANVLTF,TGTGCCAGCAGCGTAACGACAAACTCTGGGGCCAACGTCCTGACTTTC
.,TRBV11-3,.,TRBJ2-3,CASSLTDTDTQYF,TGTGCCAGCAGCTTGACAGACACAGATACGCAGTATTTT
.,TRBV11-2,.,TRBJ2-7,CASSVRGLSYEQYF,TGTGCCAGCAGCGTTAGGGGTTTAAGCTACGAGCAGTACTTC
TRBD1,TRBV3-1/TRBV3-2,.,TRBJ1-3,CASSQGPGQDWNTIYF,TGTGCCAGCAGCCAAGGCCCGGGACAGGATTGGAACACCATATATTTT
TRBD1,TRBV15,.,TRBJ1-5,CATSTGTGNQPQHF,TGTGCCACCAGCACAGGGACAGGGAATCAGCCCCAGCATTTT
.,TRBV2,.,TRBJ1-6,CASSDTDSPLHF,TGTGCCAGCAGTGATACGGATTCACCCCTCCACTTT
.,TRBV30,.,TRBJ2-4,CAWSAHYTVAKNIQYF,TGTGCCTGGAGTGCCCATTACACAGTAGCCAAAAACATTCAGTACTTC
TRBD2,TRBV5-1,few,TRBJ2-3,CASSSAGERTDTQYF,TGCGCCAGCAGCTCCGCGGGAGAGAGGACAGATACGCAGTATTTT
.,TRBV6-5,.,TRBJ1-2,CASSQTNYGYTF,TGTGCCAGCAGCCAGACTAACTATGGCTACACCTTC
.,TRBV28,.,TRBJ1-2,CASRLGSVSYYGYTF,TGTGCCAGCAGACTCGGGTCCGTGTCATACTATGGCTACACCTTC